This T cell receptor beta chain appears in the sequencing data of a study of cytomegalovirus exposure and HLA in healthy donors. Study-level findings and limits: Later genetic work tied a missense DCLRE1C variant to beta-chain V and J trimming. Some highly shared sequence variants likely arose as a pipeline artifact. Association of some 18,000 TCR beta sequences with HLA alleles was found at 0.05 false discovery rate in a later analysis.

Germline trimming cut 1 base from V and 2 bases from J; bases unmatched to any gene: 2. The V gene's germline CDR1 is SGHTA and CDR2 FQGNSA. This CDR3 region has 16 residues. As regards this clone: The antigen is not known.

Everyone who donated was a healthy bone marrow donor. PCR was performed using 60 Vbeta and 13 Jbeta primers. Clones were sequenced by immunoSEQ multiplex PCR, and TCRdb holds only the in-frame ones, with some missing. The data show 53,000 or so clones, with just under 75% seen just once and 6.8% held by the top ten. What was sequenced was PBMCs. V gene TRBV7-2 combines with J gene TRBJ2-6; 7 nucleotides line up with TRBD1. The clonotype originates from a man aged 25-45 years in good health and CMV-seropositive. Written as DNA, the CDR3 is TGTGCCAGCAGCTTAGGTACAGGGGCTGGGGCCAACGTCCTGACTTTC. It specifies CASSLGTGAGANVLTF.